A selection of T cell receptor beta chains follows, all from one sample in a study of blood T cell repertoires in COVID-19. Here immunoSEQ multiplex PCR was the method, and the copy in TCRdb shows in-frame clones only, minus some. The table records 350,000 to 550,000 clones, roughly 91% of them present only once. The sample taken for sequencing was peripheral blood. The receptor source for this set is a woman in her 30s with acute or convalescent COVID-19. Each CDR3 is given with its conserved first and last residue. A D gene is named only where the DNA matches it firmly. Clone sizes are given selectively: once, few, many, or a class where the clone is expanded.

v_call	j_call	clone_size	d_call	cdr3_nt	cdr3_aa
TRBV29-1	TRBJ2-7	.	.	TGCAGCGTAAAACACGATGACAGCCCAACCTACGAGCAGTACTTC	CSVKHDDSPTYEQYF
TRBV30	TRBJ2-1	.	TRBD2	TGTGCCTGGAAGCGGGGGGGCCGCGGCGAGCAGTTCTTC	CAWKRGGRGEQFF
TRBV7-9	TRBJ2-2	.	.	TGTGCCAGCAGCTTAGAAGTCTCCAGTAACACCGGGGAGCTGTTTTTT	CASSLEVSSNTGELFF
TRBV29-1	TRBJ2-1	.	TRBD1	TGCAGCGTAGAGAGGACAGGGAATGAGCAGTTCTTC	CSVERTGNEQFF
TRBV2	TRBJ1-2	.	.	TGTGCCAGCCGGGACTCACTAACTAACTATGGCTACACCTTC	CASRDSLTNYGYTF
TRBV30	TRBJ1-1	.	.	TGTGCCTGGACGGAGCGGGACTCCCTGAACACTGAAGCTTTCTTT	CAWTERDSLNTEAFF
TRBV6-5	TRBJ2-1	.	.	TGTGCCAGCAGTAAAAGCCAACCCGGTGAGCAGTTCTTC	CASSKSQPGEQFF
TRBV6-5	TRBJ1-6	.	TRBD1	TGTGCCAGCAGTTACGGGACCCGGGACAGGGCTTCACCCCTCCACTTT	CASSYGTRDRASPLHF
TRBV15	TRBJ2-1	.	TRBD2	TGTGCCACCAGCAGGGGAGCGGGGGTAGGCAATGAGCAGTTCTTC	CATSRGAGVGNEQFF
TRBV7-9	TRBJ2-7	few	TRBD1	TGTGCCAGCAGCTTATCCAACAGGGGGCCGGGGGAGCAGTACTTC	CASSLSNRGPGEQYF
TRBV9	TRBJ1-3	.	TRBD1	TGTGCCAGCAGCGACGCCGTGGGACAGTCATTATTCTCTGGAAACACCATATATTTT	CASSDAVGQSLFSGNTIYF
TRBV30	TRBJ2-2	.	TRBD1	TGTGCCTGGGGTGCCGGGACAGGGGACACCGGGGAGCTGTTTTTT	CAWGAGTGDTGELFF
TRBV14	TRBJ1-2	.	.	TGTGCCAGCAGCCGATACGACGGAGTCTATGGCTACACCTTC	CASSRYDGVYGYTF
TRBV6-5	TRBJ1-6	few	.	TGTGCCAGCAGAGTGGACAGTTATAATTCACCCCTCCACTTT	CASRVDSYNSPLHF
TRBV12-5	TRBJ1-1	.	.	TGTGCTAGTGGTTTGGTACTCAACCGGGACACTGAAGCTTTCTTT	CASGLVLNRDTEAFF
TRBV27	TRBJ1-1	few	TRBD1	TGTGCCAGCAGTCTGGGGACAGGGTTGGAAGCTTTCTTT	CASSLGTGLEAFF
TRBV12-5	TRBJ2-2	.	.	TGTGCTAGTGGTTTTGGGGGGGCCGTGGACACCGGGGAGCTGTTTTTT	CASGFGGAVDTGELFF
TRBV5-1	TRBJ2-3	.	.	TGCGCCAGCAGCGACTCTAGCACAGATACGCAGTATTTT	CASSDSSTDTQYF
TRBV18	TRBJ2-2	once	TRBD1	TGTGCCAGCTCACTAAACCTTCTGGACAGGGGGCAAGCCGGGGAGCTGTTTTTT	CASSLNLLDRGQAGELFF
TRBV2	TRBJ2-3	.	TRBD2	TGTGCCAGCAGTCGCTTGACTAGCGGGGGGGTTTCCGATACGCAGTATTTT	CASSRLTSGGVSDTQYF
TRBV29-1	TRBJ2-5	.	.	TGCAGCGGGGCAGAAGAGACCCAGTACTTC	CSGAEETQYF
TRBV13	TRBJ1-6	.	TRBD1	TGTGCCAGCAGCCCACAGGCGGGGACAGGGTCACCCCTCCACTTT	CASSPQAGTGSPLHF
TRBV28	TRBJ2-7	many	.	TGTGCCAGCAGTTCAGGGGCCCCCTACGAGCAGTACTTC	CASSSGAPYEQYF
TRBV13	TRBJ1-1	.	.	TGTGCCAGCAGCAGGACAGATAACACTGAAGCTTTCTTT	CASSRTDNTEAFF
TRBV5-1	TRBJ2-7	.	.	TGCGCCAGCAGCAGCGGGTGGTACGAGCAGTACTTC	CASSSGWYEQYF
TRBV7-9	TRBJ1-2	.	.	TGTGCCAGCAGCTTGGGGGGGTATGGCTACACCTTC	CASSLGGYGYTF
TRBV5-6	TRBJ2-7	.	.	TGTGCCAGCAGCTCGTGGCGGGTGGCCTACGAGCAGTACTTC	CASSSWRVAYEQYF
TRBV5-1	TRBJ2-1	.	TRBD2	TGCGCCAGCAGCTTGGCCAGTTTAGCGGGGCTGCTCAATGAGCAGTTCTTC	CASSLASLAGLLNEQFF
TRBV29-1	TRBJ1-1	.	.	TGCAGCGTTGATCGGGTCGCTGAAGCTTTCTTT	CSVDRVAEAFF
TRBV5-1	TRBJ2-7	few	.	TGCGCCAGCAGCTCGACCCAGGGCTCCTACGAGCAGTACTTC	CASSSTQGSYEQYF
TRBV12-3/TRBV12-4	TRBJ2-3	.	.	TGTGCCAGCCGGGAACTGGAGGCAGATACGCAGTATTTT	CASRELEADTQYF
TRBV30	TRBJ1-2	.	.	TGTGCCTGGAGTGTTTTGCTCTATTCAGTGCGGCGTGATTCTAACTATGGCTACACCTTC	CAWSVLLYSVRRDSNYGYTF
TRBV6-6	TRBJ1-2	.	.	TGTGCCAGCAGTTACGGGCAGGGCAACTCTGGCTACACCTTC	CASSYGQGNSGYTF
TRBV27	TRBJ2-5	.	TRBD2	TGTGCCAGCAGTGGGACTAGCGGGGGACAAGAGACCCAGTACTTC	CASSGTSGGQETQYF
TRBV3-1/TRBV3-2	TRBJ2-6	.	TRBD2	TGTGCCACATCTTCCGGGACTAGCGGTTCCTCGGGTGGGGCCAACGTCCTGACTTTC	CATSSGTSGSSGGANVLTF
TRBV24-1	TRBJ2-1	.	TRBD2	TGTGCCACCAGTGGCCCGGGACTAAATGAGCAGTTCTTC	CATSGPGLNEQFF
TRBV10-2	TRBJ2-7	.	TRBD1	TGCGCCAGCAGTGTTGAGGGACAGGGAACCTACGAGCAGTACTTC	CASSVEGQGTYEQYF
TRBV5-1	TRBJ2-3	.	TRBD2	TGCGCCAGCAGCTTGGTACTAGCGGGGACAGATACGCAGTATTTT	CASSLVLAGTDTQYF
TRBV6-5	TRBJ2-5	.	TRBD1	TGTGCCAGCAGGTTGGCAGGGGGAACCAGGGCCCAGTACTTC	CASRLAGGTRAQYF
TRBV5-1	TRBJ2-1	.	TRBD2	TGCGCCAGCAGCCCGGTAGCGGGGGGGCCATCAATTGAGCAGTTCTTC	CASSPVAGGPSIEQFF
TRBV1	TRBJ1-2	.	.	TGCACCAGCAGCCAAGAACGGCGCAGGGGTCTTAGAAACTATGGCTACACCTTC	CTSSQERRRGLRNYGYTF
TRBV11-2	TRBJ1-2	.	TRBD1	TGTGCCAGCAGCCCATTAGGACAGGGTAAAGCCAACTATGGCTACACCTTC	CASSPLGQGKANYGYTF
TRBV18	TRBJ2-7	once	TRBD2	TGTGCCAGCTCACCGACTAGCGGGGTGGGGGAGCAGTACTTC	CASSPTSGVGEQYF
TRBV12-3/TRBV12-4	TRBJ1-1	.	.	TGTGCCAGCAGTTTAACCTCAGACACTGAAGCTTTCTTT	CASSLTSDTEAFF
TRBV5-5	TRBJ1-3	.	.	TGTGCCAGCAGCTTGGGACCAGATGACTACTCTGGAAACACCATATATTTT	CASSLGPDDYSGNTIYF
TRBV5-6	TRBJ2-7	few	.	TGTGCCAGCAACCCCGACAGTGCCTCCTACGAGCAGTACTTC	CASNPDSASYEQYF
TRBV2	TRBJ2-1	.	TRBD1	TGTGCCAGCAGAGGGACAGGGGCGAGCTACAATGAGCAGTTCTTC	CASRGTGASYNEQFF
TRBV5-8	TRBJ2-5	.	TRBD2	TGTGCCAGCAGTAGAGGCGCGGGGGGCGTACAAGAGACCCAGTACTTC	CASSRGAGGVQETQYF
TRBV6-5	TRBJ1-5	.	TRBD1	TGTGCCAGCAGTTACAGGGGGCGCGGTCAGCCCCAGCATTTT	CASSYRGRGQPQHF
TRBV3-1/TRBV3-2	TRBJ1-3	.	.	TGTGCCAGCAGCCAAGTGCTAGTCGGAGGCACCATATATTTT	CASSQVLVGGTIYF
TRBV5-1	TRBJ2-5	.	.	TGCGCCAGCAGCTTGTTTGGACATCCAAAAGAGACCCAGTACTTC	CASSLFGHPKETQYF
TRBV3-1/TRBV3-2	TRBJ2-1	.	TRBD2	TGTGCCAGCAGCCGCCTACTAGCGGGGGCCGTGGGTGAGCAGTTCTTC	CASSRLLAGAVGEQFF